A single sample gave rise to the 15 T cell receptor beta chains below, sequenced in a study of graft-versus-host responses after intestinal transplantation. These receptors' targets are unknown. Profiled with immunoSEQ multiplex PCR; TCRdb holds only in-frame clones, not every one. Among fewer than 65,000 clones listed, roughly 90% were seen once. Source: unstimulated CD4+ T cells sorted from spleen or lymph node cells, taken before transplant. These receptors all stem from a human donor who was the organ donor for an intestinal transplant.

The chain combines TRBV19 with TRBJ1-2, with 7 bases that match TRBD1. CDR3 length: 11 amino acids. CDR1 and CDR2 from the germline V gene are LNHDA and SQIVND (reference sequence). V lost 6 bases to trimming and J lost 8 bases; unmatched junction nucleotides: 3. CDR3 DNA sequence: TGTGCCAGTAGAACGACAGGGGGCTACACCTTC. The encoded protein is CASRTTGGYTF.

V gene TRBV28 combines with J gene TRBJ2-7; TRBD2 matches at 15 bases. V shed 7 bases and J 4 bases; nucleotides not matched to a gene: 5. CDR1 is MDHEN and CDR2 is SYDVKM in the germline V gene. This CDR3 has 15 amino acids. In DNA, the CDR3 is TGTGCCAGCATGGGACTAGCGGGAGGAAAGTACGAGCAGTACTTC. Its translation is CASMGLAGGKYEQYF.

The table lists this clone with a few counts. The rearrangement uses TRBV6-7 and TRBJ1-3; 7 nucleotides agree with TRBD1. TRBV6-7 is labeled an ORF, and its function is uncertain. V lost 8 bases to trimming and J lost 0 bases; unmatched junction nucleotides: 7. This CDR3 comprises 15 residues. CDR3 nucleotide sequence: TGTGCCAGCTTATACACAGGGGCCTCTGGAAACACCATATATTTT. Its translation: CASLYTGASGNTIYF.

The rearrangement joins TRBV19 to TRBJ1-1; 7 bases line up with TRBD1. Per the germline V gene, CDR1 is LNHDA and CDR2 is SQIVND (reference sequence). This CDR3 region has 14 residues. The V and J ends lost 4 bases and 1 base, in that order; junction bases with no gene match: 3. DNA for the CDR3: TGTGCCAGTAGTAGGTGGACAGGGAACACTGAAGCTTTCTTT. This translates into CASSRWTGNTEAFF.

Worth noting for this clone: The sample contains more than one DNA sequence encoding this CDR3. This chain connects TRBV6-1 to TRBJ2-7; D not resolved. Germline CDR1 reads MNHNS; CDR2 reads SASEGT. The CDR3 is made up of 14 amino acids. Between the trimmed V and J ends, which lost 8 bases and 4 bases, there was a span of 18 bases. This CDR3 is CASRVFPGPYEQYF. DNA for the CDR3: TGTGCCAGCCGGGTCTTTCCGGGTCCTTACGAGCAGTACTTC.

The chain carries TRBV5-1 and TRBJ2-7, with a weak D call TRBD2 (5 bases). Germline V gene sequence: CDR1 SGHRS, CDR2 YFSETQ. This CDR3 has 11 amino acids. V lost 4 bases and J 6 bases, leaving 8 bases between the germline ends. The CDR3 DNA is TGCGCCAGCAGCGCCGAGGGCGAGCAGTACTTC. Translation: CASSAEGEQYF. The complete variable domain, with remaining parts taken from reference TRBV5-1 and TRBJ2-7, reads KAGVTQTPRYLIKTRGQQVTLSCSPISGHRSVSWYQQTPGQGLQFLFEYFSETQRNKGNFPGRFSGRQFSNSRSEMNVSTLELGDSALYLCASSAEGEQYFGPGTRLTVT.

This clone was observed a single time. The chain is built from TRBV7-2 and TRBJ2-3; perhaps TRBD1 as D (5 bases). The V end lost 1 base, the J end lost 2 bases, and 10 bases lay between the germline ends. The germline V gene has CDR1 SGHTA and CDR2 FQGNSA. The CDR3 runs 15 residues. The CDR3 spells CASSLEGRFTDTQYF. For the CDR3, the DNA is TGTGCCAGCAGCTTAGAGGGGCGCTTCACAGATACGCAGTATTTT.

The V gene is TRBV28, the J gene TRBJ2-7, with D perhaps matching TRBD1 (5 bases). Trimming stripped 4 bases from V and 4 bases from J, with 20 bases between. This CDR3 region has 16 residues. Germline CDR1 is MDHEN and CDR2 is SYDVKM. This chain's CDR3 is CASSSSWEGRGYEQYF. The CDR3, as DNA: TGTGCCAGCAGTTCGAGCTGGGAAGGTAGGGGTTACGAGCAGTACTTC.

This clone was counted a few times. This chain uses TRBV10-3 with TRBJ1-3, with a tentative D call TRBD1 (5 bases). Germline V gene data show CDR1 as ENHRY and CDR2 as SYGVKD. Trimming took off 3 bases at V and 4 bases at J, with 16 bases between the two ends. The CDR3 runs to 16 residues. CDR3 amino acids: CAISDQAIGAGNTIYF. The DNA of the CDR3 is TGTGCCATCAGTGACCAGGCAATAGGGGCCGGAAACACCATATATTTT.

This chain connects TRBV7-3 to TRBJ2-5; the D gene is possibly TRBD1 (5 bases). The CDR3 consists of 13 residues. Germline CDR1 is SGHTA and CDR2 is FQGTGA. Trimming left V 5 bases short and J 3 bases short, with 10 bases between. This CDR3 reads CASSLDREETQYF. As DNA, the CDR3 is TGTGCCAGCAGCCTTGACAGAGAAGAGACCCAGTACTTC. Full variable domain (rest looked up from reference TRBV7-3 and TRBJ2-5): GAGVSQTPSNKVTEKGKYVELRCDPISGHTALYWYRQSLGQGPEFLIYFQGTGAADDSGLPNDRFFAVRPEGSVSTLKIQRTERGDSAVYLCASSLDREETQYFGPGTRLLVL.

The CDR3 sequence: CASKPLAGSTYEQYF. The DNA for the CDR3 is TGCGCCAGCAAACCCCTAGCGGGATCAACCTACGAGCAGTACTTC. This rearrangement joins TRBV5-1 to TRBJ2-7, with TRBD2 matching 9 bases. The CDR3 covers 15 residues. Unmatched junction bases numbered 9, after V lost 6 bases and J lost 2 bases. The germline CDR1 and CDR2 sequences are SGHRS and YFSETQ.

This chain links TRBV6-6 with TRBJ2-3; the D is unclear. Trimming took 1 base from V and 0 from J, leaving 11 bases between them. Germline V gene data show CDR1 as MNHNY and CDR2 as SVGAGI (reference sequence). The CDR3 runs 16 residues. CDR3 bases: TGTGCCAGCAGTTACTGGGCAGCTCTTAGCACAGATACGCAGTATTTT. Residues: CASSYWAALSTDTQYF.

This chain uses TRBV2 with TRBJ1-5; 7 bases line up with TRBD1. J was trimmed by 3 bases and V by 8 bases; bases with no gene match: 4. The CDR3 length is 13 residues. CDR1 and CDR2 from the germline V gene are SNHLY and FYNNEI. CDR3 coding DNA: TGTGCCAGCTCCACAGGGGTCAATCAGCCCCAGCATTTT. This codes for CASSTGVNQPQHF.

V and J are TRBV27 and TRBJ2-2; D possibly corresponds to TRBD2 (6 bases). Germline-derived CDR1 and CDR2 are MNHEY and SMNVEV (reference sequence). The CDR3 spans 16 residues. With 7 bases removed from V and 7 bases from J, the gap between germline ends came to 22 bases. The DNA of the CDR3 is TGTGCCAGCACCGAGAGGTCCGGGGGAAGAGGCGGGGAGCTGTTTTTT. The encoded protein is CASTERSGGRGGELFF.

This clone was observed a few times. This sequence joins TRBV7-9 and TRBJ2-7; a weak D match, TRBD2 (6 bases). The CDR3 has 14 amino acids. Trimming stripped 3 bases from V and 5 bases from J, with 14 bases between. In germline, CDR1 is SEHNR, CDR2 FQNEAQ (reference sequence). The CDR3 loop reads CASSFTGASDEQYF. The CDR3 coding sequence is TGTGCCAGCAGCTTTACCGGGGCTAGCGACGAGCAGTACTTC. Supplemented by reference TRBV7-9 and TRBJ2-7, the full variable domain reads DTGVSQNPRHKITKRGQNVTFRCDPISEHNRLYWYRQTLGQGPEFLTYFQNEAQLEKSRLLSDRFSAERPKGSFSTLEIQRTEQGDSAMYLCASSFTGASDEQYFGPGTRLTVT.